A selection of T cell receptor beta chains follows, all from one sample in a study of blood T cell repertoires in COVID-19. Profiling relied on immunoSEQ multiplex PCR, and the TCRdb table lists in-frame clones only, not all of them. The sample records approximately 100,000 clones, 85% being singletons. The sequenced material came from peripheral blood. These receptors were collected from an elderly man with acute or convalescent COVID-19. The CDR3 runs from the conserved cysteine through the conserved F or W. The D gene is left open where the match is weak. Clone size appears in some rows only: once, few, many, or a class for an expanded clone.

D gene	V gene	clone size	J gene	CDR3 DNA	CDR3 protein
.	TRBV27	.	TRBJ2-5	TGTGCCAGCAGTTCTCAAGAGACCCAGTACTTC	CASSSQETQYF
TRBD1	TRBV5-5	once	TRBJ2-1	TGTGCCAGCAGCTTGAAATCGGACAGGAGCTCCTACAATGAGCAGTTCTTC	CASSLKSDRSSYNEQFF
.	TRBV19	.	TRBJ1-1	TGTGCCAGTAGTCGGGGGATTGACACTGAAGCTTTCTTT	CASSRGIDTEAFF
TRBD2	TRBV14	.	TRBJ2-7	TGTGCCAGCAGCCTCCGGGACTACCCTTCCTACGAGCAGTACTTC	CASSLRDYPSYEQYF
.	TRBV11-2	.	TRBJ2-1	TGTGCCAGCAGCACGCGGGGGCTCTACAATGAGCAGTTCTTC	CASSTRGLYNEQFF
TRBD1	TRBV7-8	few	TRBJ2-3	TGTGCCAGCAGCCCGCCCCTGAGGGACAGGGGAGGAGATACGCAGTATTTT	CASSPPLRDRGGDTQYF
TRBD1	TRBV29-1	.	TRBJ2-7	TGCAGCGTAACGACAGGGAACTACGAGCAGTACTTC	CSVTTGNYEQYF
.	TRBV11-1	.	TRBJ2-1	TGTGCCAGCAGCTCCCGGGACTTTTACAATGAGCAGTTCTTC	CASSSRDFYNEQFF
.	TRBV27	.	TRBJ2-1	TGTGCCAGCAGTTTATCACTCTGGGGCAGGGCAGGGGAGCAGTTCTTC	CASSLSLWGRAGEQFF
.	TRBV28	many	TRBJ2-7	TGTGCCAGCAGTCCGCGGGTGTACGAGCAGTACTTC	CASSPRVYEQYF
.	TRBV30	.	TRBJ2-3	TGTGCCTGGTCTGACAGAGATACGCAGTATTTT	CAWSDRDTQYF
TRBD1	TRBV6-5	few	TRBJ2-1	TGTGCCAGCAGGACGGGACAGCTTCACAATGAGCAGTTCTTC	CASRTGQLHNEQFF
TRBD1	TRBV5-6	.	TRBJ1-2	TGTGCCAGCAGCTTGCGACAGGGGCCTAACTATGGCTACACCTTC	CASSLRQGPNYGYTF